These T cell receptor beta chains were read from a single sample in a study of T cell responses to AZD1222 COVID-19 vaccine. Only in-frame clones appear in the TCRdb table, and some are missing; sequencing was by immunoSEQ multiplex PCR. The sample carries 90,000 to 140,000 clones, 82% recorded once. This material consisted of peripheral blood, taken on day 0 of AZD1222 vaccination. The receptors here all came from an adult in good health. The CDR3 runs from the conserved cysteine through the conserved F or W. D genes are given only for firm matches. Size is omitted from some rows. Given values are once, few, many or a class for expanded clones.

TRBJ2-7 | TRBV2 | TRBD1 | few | TGTGCCAGCAGTGGAGATTGTCCCGGGACAGGGATTTGCGAGCAGTACTTC | CASSGDCPGTGICEQYF
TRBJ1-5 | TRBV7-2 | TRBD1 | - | TGTGCCAGCAGACCGGACAGGGGAAGCAATCAGCCCCAGCATTTT | CASRPDRGSNQPQHF
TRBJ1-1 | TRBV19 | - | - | TGTGCCAGTAGTATAATGGGGGGTCGGAACACTGAAGCTTTCTTT | CASSIMGGRNTEAFF
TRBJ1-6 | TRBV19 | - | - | TGTGCCAGTAGTATAGGGCGGAATTCACCCCTCCACTTT | CASSIGRNSPLHF
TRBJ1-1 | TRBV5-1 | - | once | TGCGCCAGCAGCTTGGAGGGGGTGAGGATGAACACTGAAGCTTTCTTT | CASSLEGVRMNTEAFF
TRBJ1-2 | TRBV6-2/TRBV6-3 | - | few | TGTGCCAGCAGTTACTCTTCGGCAGTCTATGGCTACACCTTC | CASSYSSAVYGYTF
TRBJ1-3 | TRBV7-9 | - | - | TGTGCCAGCAGCACTGGAAACACCATATATTTT | CASSTGNTIYF
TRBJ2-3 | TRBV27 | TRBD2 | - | TGTGCCAGCAGTTCCCCCCCTAGCGGGGTGCTGCGAGGAGCAGATACGCAGTATTTT | CASSSPPSGVLRGADTQYF
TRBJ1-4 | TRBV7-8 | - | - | TGTGCCAGCAGCCCCCAAGGAGAAAAACTGTTTTTT | CASSPQGEKLFF
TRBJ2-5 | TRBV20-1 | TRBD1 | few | TGCAGTGCTAGTAACCGGGACAGGGCAGGAGAGACCCAGTACTTC | CSASNRDRAGETQYF
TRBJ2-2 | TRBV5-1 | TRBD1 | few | TGCGCCAGCAGGGGGGACAGGCAGCGCCGGGACACCGGGGAGCTGTTTTTT | CASRGDRQRRDTGELFF
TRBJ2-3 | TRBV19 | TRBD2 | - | TGTGCCAGTATTCCTAGCGGGGGGGCCCCCAATACGCAGTATTTT | CASIPSGGAPNTQYF
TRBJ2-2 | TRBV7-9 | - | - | TGTGCCAGCAGCTCCGGGACACGGAACACCGGGGAGCTGTTTTTT | CASSSGTRNTGELFF
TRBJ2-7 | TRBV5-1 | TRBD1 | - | TGCGCCAGCAGCTTGACCGGGACAGGGGACTACGAGCAGTACTTC | CASSLTGTGDYEQYF
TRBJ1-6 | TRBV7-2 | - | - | TGTGCCGGCAGCTTCCGCAGGGAGGCTTCACCCCTCCACTTT | CAGSFRREASPLHF
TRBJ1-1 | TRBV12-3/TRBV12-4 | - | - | TGTGCCAGCAGCCTTCACAACACTGAAGCTTTCTTT | CASSLHNTEAFF
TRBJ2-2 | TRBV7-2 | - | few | TGTGCCAGCAGCTTTAACCCTAGGGGCGGGGAGCTGTTTTTT | CASSFNPRGGELFF
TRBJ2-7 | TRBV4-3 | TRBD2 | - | TGCGCCAGCAGCCAAGACTTCCTAGCGGGGGACTACGAGCAGTACTTC | CASSQDFLAGDYEQYF
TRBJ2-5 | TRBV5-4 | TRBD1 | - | TGTGCCAGCAGCTCCGCCGGACAGGGCCCGGGGGAGACCCAGTACTTC | CASSSAGQGPGETQYF